This T cell receptor (beta chain) was retrieved from a study of response to subunit inactivated influenza vaccine. The CDR3 is made up of 16 amino acids. TCRdb re-called the RT-PCR reads through MiXCR, storing one row per CDR3 protein. The sample has about half a million distinct CDR3 sequences; 7.6% are singletons. This clonotype appeared many times. J is TRBJ1-1 and V is TRBV21-1; the table's D call of TRBD1 was not tested on the DNA. TRBV21-1 counts as a pseudogene. This sample comprised PBMCs from blood, obtained roughly 24 months after vaccination. This receptor was obtained from a man between 50 and 70 years old who received an inactivated influenza vaccine. The DNA of the CDR3 is TGTGCCAACACCCCGGACAGGGGAATTGGGAACACTGAAGCTTTCTTT. Amino acids: CANTPDRGIGNTEAFF.